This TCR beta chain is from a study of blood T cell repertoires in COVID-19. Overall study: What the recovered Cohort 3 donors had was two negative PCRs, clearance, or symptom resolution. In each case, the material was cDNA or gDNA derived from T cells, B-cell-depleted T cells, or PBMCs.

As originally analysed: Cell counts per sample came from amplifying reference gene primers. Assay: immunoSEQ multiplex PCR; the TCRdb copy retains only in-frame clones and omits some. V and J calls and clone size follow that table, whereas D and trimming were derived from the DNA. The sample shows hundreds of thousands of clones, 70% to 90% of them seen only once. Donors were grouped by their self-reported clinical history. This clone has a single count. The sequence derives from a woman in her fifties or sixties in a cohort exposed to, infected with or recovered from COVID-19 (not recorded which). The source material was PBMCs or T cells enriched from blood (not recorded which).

The CDR3 DNA reads as TGTGCCAGCAGACGGACAGGTTCGGAGTATGGCTACACCTTC. Translating it yields CASRRTGSEYGYTF. The chain combines TRBV27 with TRBJ1-2; TRBD1 matches 7 bases. This CDR3 is built from 14 residues. CDR1 and CDR2 (germline): MNHEY, SMNVEV (reference sequence). Trimming at V came to 6 bases and at J to 5 bases, leaving 9 bases not matched to a gene.